This T cell receptor (beta chain) comes out of a study of T-cell reconstitution after alpha-beta-depleted transplantation in children. It was with unique molecular identifiers that the TCRbeta library was prepared. TCRdb re-called the PCR reads through MiXCR, storing one row per CDR3 protein. The data hold 90,000 to 130,000 distinct CDR3 sequences, with 10% observed a single time. This clonotype came up many times. This CDR3 region has 15 residues. V gave up 4 bases and J gave up 1 base; unmatched junction bases: 3. The rearrangement uses TRBV12-3 or TRBV12-4 and TRBJ2-7, with 11 bases that match TRBD2. The source of this sequence is a boy between 2 and 15 years old with acute lymphoblastic leukemia, due to receive a stem cell transplant. The material sequenced was PBMCs, taken before TCRalphabeta/CD19-depleted stem cell transplant. CDR3 nucleotide sequence: TGTGCCAGCAGTTACACTAGCGGGAGTTCCTACGAGCAGTACTTC. Encoded protein: CASSYTSGSSYEQYF.